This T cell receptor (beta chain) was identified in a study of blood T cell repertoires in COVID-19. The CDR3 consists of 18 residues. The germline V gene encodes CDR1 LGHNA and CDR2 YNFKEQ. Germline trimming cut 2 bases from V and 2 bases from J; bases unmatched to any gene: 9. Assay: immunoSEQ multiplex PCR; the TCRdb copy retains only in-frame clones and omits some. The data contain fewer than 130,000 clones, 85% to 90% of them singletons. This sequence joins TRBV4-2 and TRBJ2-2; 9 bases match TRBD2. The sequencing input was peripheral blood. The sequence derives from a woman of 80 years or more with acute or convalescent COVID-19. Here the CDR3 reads CASSQLISGGLNTGELFF. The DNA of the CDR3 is TGTGCCAGCAGCCAACTAATTAGCGGGGGCCTCAACACCGGGGAGCTGTTTTTT.